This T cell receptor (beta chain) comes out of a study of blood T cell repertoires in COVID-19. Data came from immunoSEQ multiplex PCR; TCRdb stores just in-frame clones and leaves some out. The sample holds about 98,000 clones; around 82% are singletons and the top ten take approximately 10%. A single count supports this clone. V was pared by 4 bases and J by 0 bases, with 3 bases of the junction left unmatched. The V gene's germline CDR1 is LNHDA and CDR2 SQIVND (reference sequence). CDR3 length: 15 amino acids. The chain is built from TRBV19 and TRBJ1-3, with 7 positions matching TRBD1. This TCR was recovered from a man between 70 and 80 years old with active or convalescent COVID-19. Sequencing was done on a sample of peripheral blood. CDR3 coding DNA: TGTGCCAGTAGTACCAGGGGGGCCTCTGGAAACACCATATATTTT. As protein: CASSTRGASGNTIYF.